The present entry profiles one TCR beta chain with its context. Unique molecular identifiers tagged the TCRbeta library. In TCRdb, the PCR reads were re-called with MiXCR into one record per CDR3 protein. The top ten hold less than 4.5% of the sample, which has around 400,000 distinct CDR3 sequences, around 21% seen once. The entry originates in a study of T-cell reconstitution after alpha-beta-depleted transplantation in children. This CDR3 contains 12 residues. Unmatched junction bases numbered 6, after V lost 5 bases and J lost 8 bases. CDR1 is DFQATT, CDR2 SNEGSKA, per germline (reference sequence).

The receptor was isolated from a human donor who donated a stem cell graft to a child with acute myeloid leukemia. This specimen was PBMCs from the stem cell graft donor, taken from the stem cell graft. The chain uses TRBV20-1 and TRBJ2-1; 7 nucleotides agree with TRBD1. The CDR3 spells CSAPRQGDEQFF. In nucleotides, the CDR3 is TGCAGTGCTCCCCGACAGGGTGATGAGCAGTTCTTC.